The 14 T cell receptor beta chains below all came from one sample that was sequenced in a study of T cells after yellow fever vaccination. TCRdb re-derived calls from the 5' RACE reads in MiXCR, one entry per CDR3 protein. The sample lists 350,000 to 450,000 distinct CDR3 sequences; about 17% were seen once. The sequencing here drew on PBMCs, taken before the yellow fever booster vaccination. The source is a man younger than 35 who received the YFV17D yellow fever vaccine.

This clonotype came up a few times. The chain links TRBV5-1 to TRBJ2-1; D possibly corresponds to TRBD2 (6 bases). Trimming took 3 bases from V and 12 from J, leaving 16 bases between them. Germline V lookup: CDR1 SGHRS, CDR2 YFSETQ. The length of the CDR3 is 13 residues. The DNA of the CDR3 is TGCGCCAGCAGCTGGCGGGAACTACAAGGGCAGTTCTTC. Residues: CASSWRELQGQFF.

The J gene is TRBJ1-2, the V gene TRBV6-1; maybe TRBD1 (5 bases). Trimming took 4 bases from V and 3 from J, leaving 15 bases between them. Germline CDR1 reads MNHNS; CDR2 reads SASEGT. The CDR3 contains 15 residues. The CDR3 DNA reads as TGTGCCAGCAGTGTCGGGTATGGGGGGGACTATGGCTACACCTTC. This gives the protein CASSVGYGGDYGYTF.

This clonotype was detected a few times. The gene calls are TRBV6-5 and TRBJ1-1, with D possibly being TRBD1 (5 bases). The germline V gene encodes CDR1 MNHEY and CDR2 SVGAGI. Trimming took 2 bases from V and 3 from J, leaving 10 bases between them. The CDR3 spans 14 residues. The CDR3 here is CASSYRAQDTEAFF. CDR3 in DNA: TGTGCCAGCAGTTACAGGGCACAGGACACTGAAGCTTTCTTT.

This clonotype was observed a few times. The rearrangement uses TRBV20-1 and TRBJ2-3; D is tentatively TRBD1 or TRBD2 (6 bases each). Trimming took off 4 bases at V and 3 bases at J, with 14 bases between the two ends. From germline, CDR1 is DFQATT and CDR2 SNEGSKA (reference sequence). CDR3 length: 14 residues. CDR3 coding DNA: TGCAGTGCTAAGGGGGGATTGGGAACAGATACGCAGTATTTT. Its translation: CSAKGGLGTDTQYF.

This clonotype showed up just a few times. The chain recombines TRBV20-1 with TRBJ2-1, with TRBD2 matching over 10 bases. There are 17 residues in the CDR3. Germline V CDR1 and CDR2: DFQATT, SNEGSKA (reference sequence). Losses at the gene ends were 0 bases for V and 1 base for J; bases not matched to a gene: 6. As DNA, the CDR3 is TGCAGTGCTAGAGACTGGAGTAGCGGGGGGTCCTACAATGAGCAGTTCTTC. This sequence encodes CSARDWSSGGSYNEQFF.

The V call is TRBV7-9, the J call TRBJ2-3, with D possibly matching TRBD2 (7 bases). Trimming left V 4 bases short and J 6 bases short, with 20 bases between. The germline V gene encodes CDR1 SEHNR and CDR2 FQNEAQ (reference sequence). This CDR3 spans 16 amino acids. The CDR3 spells CASSSLGGAGSDTQYF. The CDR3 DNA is TGTGCCAGCAGCTCCCTTGGGGGGGCCGGATCGGATACGCAGTATTTT. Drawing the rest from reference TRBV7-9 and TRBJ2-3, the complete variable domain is DTGVSQNPRHKITKRGQNVTFRCDPISEHNRLYWYRQTLGQGPEFLTYFQNEAQLEKSRLLSDRFSAERPKGSFSTLEIQRTEQGDSAMYLCASSSLGGAGSDTQYFGPGTRLTVL.

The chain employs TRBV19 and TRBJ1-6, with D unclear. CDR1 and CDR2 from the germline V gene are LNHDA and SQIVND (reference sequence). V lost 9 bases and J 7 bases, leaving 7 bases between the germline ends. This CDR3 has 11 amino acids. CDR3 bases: TGTGCCAGGGACTTAAATTCACCCCTCCACTTT. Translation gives CARDLNSPLHF.

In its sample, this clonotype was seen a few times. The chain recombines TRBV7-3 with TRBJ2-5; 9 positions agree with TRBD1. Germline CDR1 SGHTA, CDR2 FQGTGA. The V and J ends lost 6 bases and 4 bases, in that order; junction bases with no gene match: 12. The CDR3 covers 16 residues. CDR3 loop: CASRHHSGTGTETQYF. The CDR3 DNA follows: TGTGCCAGCAGACACCACTCCGGGACAGGGACAGAGACCCAGTACTTC.

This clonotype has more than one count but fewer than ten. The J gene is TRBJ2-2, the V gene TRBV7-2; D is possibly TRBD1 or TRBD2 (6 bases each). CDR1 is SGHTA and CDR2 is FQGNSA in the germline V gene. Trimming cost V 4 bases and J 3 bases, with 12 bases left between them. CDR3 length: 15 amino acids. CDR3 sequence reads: CASSSPGAYTGELFF. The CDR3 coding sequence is TGTGCCAGCAGCTCGCCGGGGGCCTACACCGGGGAGCTGTTTTTT.

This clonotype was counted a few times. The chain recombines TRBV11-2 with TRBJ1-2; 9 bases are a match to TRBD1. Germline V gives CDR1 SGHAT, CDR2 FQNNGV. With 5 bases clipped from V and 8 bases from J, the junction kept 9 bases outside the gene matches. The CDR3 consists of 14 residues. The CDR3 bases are TGTGCCAGCAGCGCTCGACAGGGGGATCAGGGCTACACCTTC. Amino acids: CASSARQGDQGYTF.

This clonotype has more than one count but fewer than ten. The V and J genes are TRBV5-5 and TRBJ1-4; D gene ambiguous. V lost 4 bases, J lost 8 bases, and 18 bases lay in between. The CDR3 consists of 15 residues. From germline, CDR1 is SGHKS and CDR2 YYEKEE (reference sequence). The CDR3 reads CASSPPSLGYEKLFF. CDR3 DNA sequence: TGTGCCAGCAGCCCTCCCTCCCTCGGCTACGAAAAACTGTTTTTT. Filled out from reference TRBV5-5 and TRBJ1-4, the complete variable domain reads DAGVTQSPTHLIKTRGQQVTLRCSPISGHKSVSWYQQVLGQGPQFIFQYYEKEERGRGNFPDRFSARQFPNYSSELNVNALLLGDSALYLCASSPPSLGYEKLFFGSGTQLSVL.

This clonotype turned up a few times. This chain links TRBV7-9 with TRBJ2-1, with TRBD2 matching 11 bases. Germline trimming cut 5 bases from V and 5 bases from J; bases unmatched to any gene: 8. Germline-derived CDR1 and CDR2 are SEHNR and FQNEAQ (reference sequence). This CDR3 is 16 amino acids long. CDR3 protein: CASSAKLAGANNEQFF. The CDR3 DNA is TGTGCCAGCAGCGCCAAACTAGCGGGGGCAAACAATGAGCAGTTCTTC.

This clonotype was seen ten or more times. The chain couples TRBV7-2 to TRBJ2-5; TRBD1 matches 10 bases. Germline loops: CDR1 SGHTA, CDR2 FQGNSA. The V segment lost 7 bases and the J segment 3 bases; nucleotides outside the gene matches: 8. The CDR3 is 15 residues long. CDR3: CASTLAGTGEETQYF. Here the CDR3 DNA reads TGTGCCAGCACCCTAGCCGGGACAGGGGAAGAGACCCAGTACTTC.

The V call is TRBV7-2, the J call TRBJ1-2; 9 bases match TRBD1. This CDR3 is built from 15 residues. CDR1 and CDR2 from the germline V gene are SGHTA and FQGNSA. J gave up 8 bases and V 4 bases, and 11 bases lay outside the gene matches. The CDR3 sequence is CASSSGQGRLFGYTF. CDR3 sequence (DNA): TGTGCCAGCAGCTCAGGACAGGGGAGACTGTTCGGCTACACCTTC.